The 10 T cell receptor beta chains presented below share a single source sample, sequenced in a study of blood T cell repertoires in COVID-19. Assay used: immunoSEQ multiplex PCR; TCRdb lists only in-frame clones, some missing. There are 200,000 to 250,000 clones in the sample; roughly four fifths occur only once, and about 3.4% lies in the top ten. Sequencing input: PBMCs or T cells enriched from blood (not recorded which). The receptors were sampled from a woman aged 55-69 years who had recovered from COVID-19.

The CDR3 here is CASSYSEGRGYTF. In DNA, the CDR3 is TGTGCCAGCAGTTACTCGGAGGGACGTGGCTACACCTTC. The rearrangement uses TRBV6-5 and TRBJ1-2, with D perhaps TRBD1 (5 bases). CDR1 and CDR2 (germline): MNHEY, SVGAGI. This CDR3 is 13 amino acids long. V dropped 0 bases and J dropped 7 bases, with 9 bases sitting between them.

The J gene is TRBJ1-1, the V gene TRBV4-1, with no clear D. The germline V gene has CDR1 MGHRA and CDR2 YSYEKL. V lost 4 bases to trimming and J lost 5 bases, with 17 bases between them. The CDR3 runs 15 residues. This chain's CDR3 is CASSPREGGWTEAFF. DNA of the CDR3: TGCGCCAGCAGCCCCCGGGAAGGCGGGTGGACTGAAGCTTTCTTT.

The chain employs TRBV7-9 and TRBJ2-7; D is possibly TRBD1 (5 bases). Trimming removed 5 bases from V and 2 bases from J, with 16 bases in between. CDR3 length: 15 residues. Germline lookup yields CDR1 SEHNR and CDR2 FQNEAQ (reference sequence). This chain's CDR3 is CASSPSRVMAYEQYF. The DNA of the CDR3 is TGTGCCAGCAGCCCCTCCAGGGTCATGGCCTACGAGCAGTACTTC.

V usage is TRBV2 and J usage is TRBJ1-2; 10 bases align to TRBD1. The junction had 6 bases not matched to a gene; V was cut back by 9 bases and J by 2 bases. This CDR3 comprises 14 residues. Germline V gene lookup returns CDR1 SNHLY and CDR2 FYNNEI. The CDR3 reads CARTGTGANYGYTF. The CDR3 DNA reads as TGTGCCAGAACCGGGACAGGGGCCAACTATGGCTACACCTTC.

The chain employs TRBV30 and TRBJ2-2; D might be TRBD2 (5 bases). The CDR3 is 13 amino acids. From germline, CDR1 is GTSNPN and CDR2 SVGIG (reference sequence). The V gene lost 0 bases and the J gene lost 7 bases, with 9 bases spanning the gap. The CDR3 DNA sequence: TGTGCCTGGAGTGTAAAAAGCGGCGGGGAGCTGTTTTTT. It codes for CAWSVKSGGELFF.

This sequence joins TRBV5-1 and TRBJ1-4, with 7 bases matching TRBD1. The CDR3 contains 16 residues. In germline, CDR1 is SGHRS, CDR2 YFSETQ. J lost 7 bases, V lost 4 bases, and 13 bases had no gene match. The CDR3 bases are TGCGCCAGCAGCCTAAACTCACAGGGGACTGGTGAAAAACTGTTTTTT. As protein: CASSLNSQGTGEKLFF.

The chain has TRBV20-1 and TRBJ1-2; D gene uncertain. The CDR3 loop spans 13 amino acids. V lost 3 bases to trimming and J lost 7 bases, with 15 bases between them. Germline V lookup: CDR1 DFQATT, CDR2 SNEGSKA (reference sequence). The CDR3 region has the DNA TGCAGTGCTAGTCCCTCGGGTATCGGTGGCTACACCTTC. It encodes CSASPSGIGGYTF.

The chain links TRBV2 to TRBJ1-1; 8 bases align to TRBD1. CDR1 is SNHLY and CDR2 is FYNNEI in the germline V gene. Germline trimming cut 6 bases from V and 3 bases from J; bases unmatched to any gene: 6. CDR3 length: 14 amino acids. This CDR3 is CASRRTGSYTEAFF. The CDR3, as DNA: TGTGCCAGCAGACGGACAGGGTCCTACACTGAAGCTTTCTTT.

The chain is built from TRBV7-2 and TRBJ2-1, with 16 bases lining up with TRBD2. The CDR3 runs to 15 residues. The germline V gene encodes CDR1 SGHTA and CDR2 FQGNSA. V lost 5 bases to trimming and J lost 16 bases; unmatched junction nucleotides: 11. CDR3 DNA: TGTGCCAGCAGCCCACCGGGACTAGCGGGGGGGCCCTACTTCTTC. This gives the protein CASSPPGLAGGPYFF. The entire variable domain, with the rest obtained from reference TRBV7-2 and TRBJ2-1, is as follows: GAGVSQSPSNKVTEKGKDVELRCDPISGHTALYWYRQSLGQGLEFLIYFQGNSAPDKSGLPSDRFSAERTGGSVSTLTIQRTQQEDSAVYLCASSPPGLAGGPYFFGPGTRLTVL.

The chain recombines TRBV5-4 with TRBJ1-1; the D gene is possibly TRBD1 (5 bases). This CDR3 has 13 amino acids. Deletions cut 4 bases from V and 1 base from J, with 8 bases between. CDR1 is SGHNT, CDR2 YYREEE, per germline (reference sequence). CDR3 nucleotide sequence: TGTGCCAGCAGCATTGACAGGAACACTGAAGCTTTCTTT. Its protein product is CASSIDRNTEAFF.